The rows below give T cell receptor beta chains drawn from one sample of a study of T cells in localized non-small cell lung cancer. Libraries were prepared by immunoSEQ multiplex PCR; TCRdb keeps only in-frame clonotypes and omits some of them. The sample lists about 78,000 clones, roughly 86% occurring once. Sequencing used peripheral blood, obtained before any cancer treatment. These receptor sequences come from a man aged 35-75 years with stage I lung adenocarcinoma. Both conserved end residues are part of each CDR3. The order of the fields is V gene, J gene, clone size, D gene, CDR3 DNA, CDR3 protein. D genes are given only for firm matches. Clone size appears in some rows only: once, few, many, or a class for an expanded clone.

>TRBV10-3|TRBJ2-3|.|.
TGTGCCATCAGCGAACCCTGGGGAGTACCGGGACTCGGAGGAGATACGCAGTATTTT
CAISEPWGVPGLGGDTQYF
>TRBV7-6|TRBJ1-1|.|TRBD1
TGTGCCAGCAGCCCTAGTGTTGGGACAGCCAACACTGAAGCTTTCTTT
CASSPSVGTANTEAFF
>TRBV30|TRBJ2-3|.|TRBD1
TGTGCCTCCAGGGACAGAAGCACAGATACGCAGTATTTT
CASRDRSTDTQYF
>TRBV6-6|TRBJ2-1|.|.
TGTGCCAGCAGAGCTCCGGGAGATACCTACAATGAGCAGTTCTTC
CASRAPGDTYNEQFF
>TRBV19|TRBJ2-3|.|.
TGTGCCAGTAGTACAGGGATAGATACGCAGTATTTT
CASSTGIDTQYF
>TRBV11-1|TRBJ2-7|.|.
TGTGCCAGCAGCTTGAGGGCCTCAACTTCTTCCTACGAGCAGTACTTC
CASSLRASTSSYEQYF
>TRBV18|TRBJ2-5|.|.
TGTGCCAGCTCGACGCGGGGGCGCGAAGAGACCCAGTACTTC
CASSTRGREETQYF
>TRBV2|TRBJ2-2|.|.
TGTGCCAGCAGTCAGGGAATCGGGGAGCTGTTTTTT
CASSQGIGELFF
>TRBV27|TRBJ2-3|.|TRBD2
TGTGCCAGCAGTTTGCGCCTAGCGGGAGGTATTGTAGATACGCAGTATTTT
CASSLRLAGGIVDTQYF
>TRBV27|TRBJ2-1|.|TRBD2
TGTGCCAGCAGTCCGGGGGGACTAGAAAATAACCATGAGCAGTTCTTC
CASSPGGLENNHEQFF
>TRBV6-1|TRBJ2-5|.|.
TGTGCCAGCAGTGAAACAGGACTCACACGGACCCAGTACTTC
CASSETGLTRTQYF
>TRBV18|TRBJ1-2|.|TRBD1
TGTGCCAGCTCACCAATGGAGGCGAGACAGGGCTATGGCTACACCTTC
CASSPMEARQGYGYTF
>TRBV2|TRBJ1-3|.|.
TGTGCCAGCAGTGAGTCACAGGAGAACTCTGGAAACACCATATATTTT
CASSESQENSGNTIYF
>TRBV9|TRBJ1-3|few|.
TGTGCCAGCAGCGTAGACGCAACTGGAAACACCATATATTTT
CASSVDATGNTIYF
>TRBV19|TRBJ1-5|.|TRBD1
TGTGCCAGTAGTCTCGACAGGGATAGCAATCAGCCCCAGCATTTT
CASSLDRDSNQPQHF
>TRBV18|TRBJ1-2|.|.
TGTGCCAGCTCTCTGGGGATTGGCTACACCTTC
CASSLGIGYTF
>TRBV20-1|TRBJ2-5|.|.
TGCAGTGCAGCTTACGGAGAGACCCAGTACTTC
CSAAYGETQYF